A single sample gave rise to the 27 T cell receptor beta chains below, sequenced in a study of blood T cell repertoires in COVID-19. The assay was immunoSEQ multiplex PCR, and TCRdb's table has in-frame clones only and misses some. The sample consists of about 110,000 clones, just over 85% of them appearing once. Material: peripheral blood. These receptors were obtained from a human donor in a cohort sampled during active COVID-19.

This chain joins TRBV15 and TRBJ1-1, with D perhaps matching TRBD1 (6 bases). V lost 6 bases to trimming and J lost 8 bases, with 16 bases between them. This CDR3 region has 13 residues. CDR1 LNHNV and CDR2 YYDKDF come from the germline V gene (reference sequence). The CDR3 loop reads CATSRRGGAEAFF. Here the CDR3 DNA reads TGTGCCACCAGTCGACGTGGGGGGGCCGAAGCTTTCTTT.

The rearrangement links TRBV5-1 to TRBJ2-7; a possible D gene is TRBD2 (5 bases). CDR1 is SGHRS, CDR2 YFSETQ, per germline. The CDR3 runs 14 residues. The germline V and J ends were trimmed by 0 bases and 0 bases, with 7 bases remaining between them. Here the CDR3 reads CASSLEGSSYEQYF. CDR3 in DNA: TGCGCCAGCAGCTTGGAAGGGAGCTCCTACGAGCAGTACTTC. The full variable domain, in which reference TRBV5-1 and TRBJ2-7 provide the parts outside the CDR3, is KAGVTQTPRYLIKTRGQQVTLSCSPISGHRSVSWYQQTPGQGLQFLFEYFSETQRNKGNFPGRFSGRQFSNSRSEMNVSTLELGDSALYLCASSLEGSSYEQYFGPGTRLTVT.

The CDR3 DNA follows: TGTGCCAGCAGGACCACTAGCGGGGGGGTTCTGTACAATGAGCAGTTCTTC. This codes for CASRTTSGGVLYNEQFF. The J gene is TRBJ2-1, the V gene TRBV2, with 13 positions matching TRBD2. Unmatched junction bases numbered 9, after V lost 6 bases and J lost 4 bases. The CDR3 spans 17 residues. Looked up from germline, CDR1 is SNHLY and CDR2 is FYNNEI.

V usage is TRBV28 and J usage is TRBJ2-5; D may be TRBD2 (5 bases). The CDR3 runs 14 residues. V lost 5 bases and J lost 0, with 10 bases in between. Germline values: CDR1 MDHEN, CDR2 SYDVKM. CDR3 amino acids: CASSEPGNQETQYF. Written as DNA, the CDR3 is TGTGCCAGCAGTGAACCGGGAAACCAAGAGACCCAGTACTTC.

J is TRBJ1-2 and V is TRBV19; TRBD1 matches 7 bases. The CDR3 contains 15 residues. V lost 10 bases and J lost 4; bases outside the gene matches: 15. Per the germline V gene, CDR1 is LNHDA and CDR2 is SQIVND (reference sequence). The CDR3 DNA reads TGTGCCAATCCAACACACCAGACAGGGATCTATGGCTACACCTTC. It yields the protein CANPTHQTGIYGYTF.

This CDR3 reads CASSSRGVNTEAFF. DNA of the CDR3: TGTGCCAGCAGCTCCCGAGGAGTGAACACTGAAGCTTTCTTT. The rearrangement joins TRBV7-2 to TRBJ1-1; D not certain. The germline V gene has CDR1 SGHTA and CDR2 FQGNSA. The CDR3 covers 14 residues. The V end was cut by 4 bases, the J end by 0 bases, with 9 bases between.

This clone was seen just once. The chain links TRBV5-1 to TRBJ1-2; no definite D call. This CDR3 has 15 amino acids. Germline V lookup: CDR1 SGHRS, CDR2 YFSETQ. V was cut by 4 bases and J by 3 bases, with 16 bases left in between. The CDR3 loop is CASSPAPAEDYGYTF. The CDR3, as DNA: TGCGCCAGCAGCCCCGCCCCCGCTGAGGACTATGGCTACACCTTC.

The V call is TRBV5-1, the J call TRBJ2-5, with 7 bases aligning to TRBD1. V shed 4 bases, J shed 2 bases, and the junction held 11 bases outside the gene matches. CDR1 and CDR2 (germline): SGHRS, YFSETQ. The CDR3 has 16 amino acids. The CDR3 loop is CASSTGTEGPQETQYF. Written as DNA, the CDR3 is TGCGCCAGCAGCACGGGGACAGAGGGGCCTCAAGAGACCCAGTACTTC.

The V call is TRBV18, the J call TRBJ1-4; 9 nucleotides agree with TRBD1. Germline lookup yields CDR1 KGHSH and CDR2 LQKENI. This CDR3 spans 15 amino acids. V was clipped by 4 bases and J by 8 bases; unmatched bases: 8. CDR3 in DNA: TGTGCCAGCTCACTCCAACAGGGGGCGGACGAAAAACTGTTTTTT. The encoded protein is CASSLQQGADEKLFF.

The chain links TRBV6-1 to TRBJ2-1; 7 positions match TRBD2. Germline CDR1 MNHNS, CDR2 SASEGT. The V segment lost 1 base and the J segment 6 bases; nucleotides outside the gene matches: 3. The CDR3 consists of 14 residues. The CDR3 coding sequence is TGTGCCAGCAGTGAAGGGACTAGATCCAATGAGCAGTTCTTC. It is translated as CASSEGTRSNEQFF.

The rearrangement uses TRBV6-1 and TRBJ2-7, with a tentative D call TRBD1 (7 bases). This CDR3 comprises 16 residues. The V gene's germline CDR1 is MNHNS and CDR2 SASEGT. With 2 bases removed from V and 2 bases from J, the gap between germline ends came to 16 bases. The CDR3 DNA follows: TGTGCCAGCAGTGAAAAGGGGGCGGGGAGAACCTACGAGCAGTACTTC. It yields the protein CASSEKGAGRTYEQYF.

The chain is built from TRBV7-9 and TRBJ2-7; 10 bases map to TRBD1. J lost 7 bases, V lost 6 bases, and 3 bases had no gene match. Germline V CDR1 and CDR2: SEHNR, FQNEAQ (reference sequence). The length of the CDR3 is 12 residues. This chain's CDR3 is CASRLGQGEQYF. DNA of the CDR3: TGTGCCAGCAGGCTGGGACAGGGGGAGCAGTACTTC. Variable domain in full (rest from reference TRBV7-9 and TRBJ2-7): DTGVSQNPRHKITKRGQNVTFRCDPISEHNRLYWYRQTLGQGPEFLTYFQNEAQLEKSRLLSDRFSAERPKGSFSTLEIQRTEQGDSAMYLCASRLGQGEQYFGPGTRLTVT.

The chain recombines TRBV11-1 with TRBJ1-1, with a possible D match to TRBD1 (6 bases). This CDR3 contains 16 residues. CDR1 and CDR2 from the germline V gene are SGHAT and FQDESV (reference sequence). V lost 0 bases and J 0 bases, leaving 11 bases between the germline ends. The CDR3 DNA reads as TGTGCCAGCAGCTTAGCTCCCAGGGGCATGAACACTGAAGCTTTCTTT. This codes for CASSLAPRGMNTEAFF.

The chain couples TRBV30 to TRBJ2-1; TRBD2 aligns across 8 bases. Germline loops: CDR1 GTSNPN, CDR2 SVGIG (reference sequence). The CDR3 runs 11 residues. The CDR3 loop reads CAVGGGNEQFF. The CDR3 coding sequence is TGTGCGGTCGGGGGGGGCAATGAGCAGTTCTTC.

The chain uses TRBV6-1 and TRBJ2-7; 7 bases agree with TRBD1. The trim removed 3 bases at V and 1 base at J, leaving 6 bases unmatched. Germline assignment: CDR1 MNHNS and CDR2 SASEGT. This CDR3 contains 15 residues. The CDR3 here is CASSDRQGVSYEQYF. CDR3 sequence (DNA): TGTGCCAGCAGTGACCGACAGGGTGTGTCCTACGAGCAGTACTTC.

The V gene is TRBV5-1, the J gene TRBJ1-2, with 11 nucleotides matching TRBD1. This CDR3 contains 18 residues. J gave up 8 bases and V 3 bases, and 18 bases lay outside the gene matches. Germline CDR1 SGHRS, CDR2 YFSETQ. CDR3 sequence: CASSSSSISRDRGVGYTF. CDR3 bases: TGCGCCAGCAGCTCCTCGAGTATTAGCCGGGACAGGGGGGTCGGCTACACCTTC.

The V gene is TRBV11-1, the J gene TRBJ2-3; TRBD1 agrees at 9 bases. This CDR3 has 13 residues. In germline, CDR1 is SGHAT, CDR2 FQDESV (reference sequence). V shed 8 bases and J 5 bases; nucleotides not matched to a gene: 5. The CDR3 region has the DNA TGTGCCAGCGGTACAGGGGGCGTAGATACGCAGTATTTT. Protein: CASGTGGVDTQYF. Complete variable domain (other parts from reference TRBV11-1 and TRBJ2-3): EAEVAQSPRYKITEKSQAVAFWCDPISGHATLYWYRQILGQGPELLVQFQDESVVDDSQLPKDRFSAERLKGVDSTLKIQPAELGDSAMYLCASGTGGVDTQYFGPGTRLTVL.

The V call is TRBV28, the J call TRBJ2-3, with TRBD2 identical over 7 bases. V was clipped by 6 bases and J by 0 bases; unmatched bases: 6. In germline, CDR1 is MDHEN, CDR2 SYDVKM. The CDR3 totals 15 residues. The chain's CDR3 is CASSRGDASTDTQYF. CDR3 DNA sequence: TGTGCCAGCAGCCGGGGGGATGCTAGCACAGATACGCAGTATTTT.

The genes are TRBV6-5 and TRBJ2-5, with 11 bases aligning to TRBD2. V lost 2 bases and J lost 4; bases outside the gene matches: 3. Germline lookup yields CDR1 MNHEY and CDR2 SVGAGI. CDR3 length: 15 residues. DNA for the CDR3: TGTGCCAGCAGTTACGGTCTAGCGGGAGGAGAGACCCAGTACTTC. Protein: CASSYGLAGGETQYF.

The chain has TRBV11-2 and TRBJ2-7; no definite D call. CDR1 SGHAT and CDR2 FQNNGV come from the germline V gene. This CDR3 has 13 residues. V was trimmed by 0 bases and J by 0 bases, leaving 3 bases between them. CDR3 bases: TGTGCCAGCAGCTTAGACCGCTCCTACGAGCAGTACTTC. Its protein product is CASSLDRSYEQYF. Full variable domain (remainder filled in from reference TRBV11-2 and TRBJ2-7): EAGVAQSPRYKIIEKRQSVAFWCNPISGHATLYWYQQILGQGPKLLIQFQNNGVVDDSQLPKDRFSAERLKGVDSTLKIQPAKLEDSAVYLCASSLDRSYEQYFGPGTRLTVT.

The CDR3: CASSPSRGWAGNTIYF. In DNA form, the CDR3 reads TGTGCCAGCAGCCCGAGCAGGGGATGGGCTGGAAACACCATATATTTT. J is TRBJ1-3 and V is TRBV9, with D tentatively TRBD1 (6 bases). V was shortened by 4 bases and J by 2 bases, with 16 bases between the two germline ends. Germline assignment: CDR1 SGDLS and CDR2 YYNGEE. The CDR3 totals 16 residues.

V usage is TRBV4-2 and J usage is TRBJ1-2, with D perhaps matching TRBD1 (6 bases). Germline CDR1 and CDR2: LGHNA and YNFKEQ. The V gene lost 0 bases and the J gene lost 8 bases, with 16 bases spanning the gap. The CDR3 covers 15 residues. The CDR3 here is CASSQEVDSRLGYTF. For the CDR3, the DNA is TGTGCCAGCAGCCAAGAAGTGGACAGCCGTCTAGGCTACACCTTC.

This sequence joins TRBV19 and TRBJ1-6; TRBD1 matches at 7 bases. This CDR3 has 17 amino acids. V dropped 6 bases and J dropped 7; count of bases not matched to a gene: 15. Per germline, CDR1 LNHDA and CDR2 SQIVND (reference sequence). Here the CDR3 DNA reads TGTGCCAGTAGCAGCGGAAGTGTGGGCAGGGGGAATTCACCCCTCCACTTT. It translates to CASSSGSVGRGNSPLHF.

J is TRBJ1-5 and V is TRBV5-1, with a weak D call TRBD1 (6 bases). The CDR3 extends over 17 amino acids. Between the trimmed V and J ends, which lost 0 bases and 3 bases, there was a span of 16 bases. Germline V gives CDR1 SGHRS, CDR2 YFSETQ. The CDR3 region is CASSLAAGRGDNQPQHF. CDR3 DNA sequence: TGCGCCAGCAGCTTGGCAGCCGGCAGGGGCGACAATCAGCCCCAGCATTTT.

The chain carries TRBV18 and TRBJ1-4, with 9 bases lining up with TRBD1. The ends lost 6 bases at V and 8 bases at J; junction bases unmatched: 10. The CDR3 length is 15 residues. CDR1 and CDR2 (germline): KGHSH, LQKENI. The CDR3 protein is CASSLAGQGGEKLFF. The CDR3, as DNA: TGTGCCAGCTCCCTCGCGGGACAGGGTGGAGAAAAACTGTTTTTT.

The CDR3, as DNA: TGCGCCAGCAGTGCTGGGACTAGCTGGGGCGGTGAGCAGTTCTTC. Its protein product is CASSAGTSWGGEQFF. V is TRBV10-1 and J is TRBJ2-1; 9 bases line up with TRBD2. The CDR3 totals 15 residues. Germline trimming cut 4 bases from V and 9 bases from J; bases unmatched to any gene: 10. Germline V gene data show CDR1 as WNHNN and CDR2 as SYGVQD (reference sequence).

The chain combines TRBV6-5 with TRBJ2-3; TRBD2 might be the D (5 bases). The V end was cut by 10 bases, the J end by 6 bases, with 17 bases between. Germline CDR1 MNHEY, CDR2 SVGAGI. The CDR3 sequence is 13 residues long. CDR3: CAMRALDTDTQYF. CDR3 in DNA: TGTGCCATGCGGGCCTTAGACACGGATACGCAGTATTTT.